The rows below give T cell receptor beta chains drawn from one sample of a study of PD-1 blockade in classical Hodgkin lymphoma. The data were produced by immunoSEQ multiplex PCR, yet TCRdb's version contains in-frame clones alone and is incomplete. The table shows some 96,000 clones, with 80% to 90% occurring only once. This sample comprised peripheral blood mononuclear cells (PBMCs), obtained before the second cycle of nivolumab. The source of these receptors is a human donor with classical Hodgkin lymphoma. The conserved cysteine and the conserved F or W are not part of the CDR3 here. The D gene is left open where the match is weak.

D gene | V gene | CDR3 protein
. | TRBV14 | ASSQGLTGPGRDTQY
. | TRBV19 | ASSIGRGRVYNEQF
TRBD2 | TRBV27 | ASSLWASGSGYEQY
TRBD1 | TRBV28 | ASMTGAPYEQY
. | TRBV7-8 | ASRRGGGEETQY
TRBD1 | TRBV6-6 | ASSRQGPNTEAF
. | TRBV4-1 | ASSQAMAGLNQPQH
TRBD2 | TRBV11-3 | ASSLREGLRYNEQF
TRBD2 | TRBV7-9 | ASSLGGADTQY
. | TRBV5-1 | ASSLAPGYNEQF
TRBD1 | TRBV18 | ASSPSTGAYGYT
TRBD2 | TRBV9 | ASSARLAANTGELF
TRBD1 | TRBV10-3 | AISERTGMAGELF
. | TRBV11-2 | ASSPLGPGSYNEQF
. | TRBV5-4 | ASSLGGRSNTGELF
. | TRBV9 | ASSVDSYNEQF
. | TRBV7-2 | ASSLSGYEQY
. | TRBV19 | ASSPSTSTDTQY
TRBD2 | TRBV7-2 | ASSLVGAGDGQY
TRBD1 | TRBV19 | ASSPKTGAYNEQF
. | TRBV9 | ASSEVQDTQY
. | TRBV9 | ASGGPWVAKNIQY
. | TRBV29-1 | SAGGANYGYT
TRBD1 | TRBV9 | ASSLGTGPTDTQY
. | TRBV7-3 | ASSAMSNTEAF
. | TRBV18 | ASSPRAGYSGANVLT
. | TRBV5-4 | ASSWRAGTSYEQY
. | TRBV4-1 | ASSLYQRHTDTQY
TRBD1 | TRBV28 | ASSILGTGGTIQY
. | TRBV7-2 | ASSSRTVSYYGYT
TRBD1 | TRBV7-9 | ASSLGGDSSQPQH
TRBD2 | TRBV5-1 | ASSPLGAGGGWGNEQF
TRBD2 | TRBV15 | ATSREGGLAGNEQF
TRBD1 | TRBV5-1 | ASSSGTGLNTEAF
. | TRBV28 | ASSEWGASGGNTIY
. | TRBV18 | ASSGAMGEQY
. | TRBV6-6 | ASRPSGGGSYEQY
. | TRBV6-1 | ASSEVGGLYNEQF
. | TRBV11-3 | ASSLGGAARNTEAF
. | TRBV5-1 | ASSLDTPGPNEQY
TRBD2 | TRBV27 | ASSLLASGSSYNEQF
. | TRBV2 | ASSDWRTGANVLT
. | TRBV29-1 | SVGLLAPSYEQY
. | TRBV2 | ASSVFGGGEKLF